The clone carrying this T cell receptor (beta chain) was observed a handful of times. The antigen remains undetermined. This entry comes from a study of T cell responses to AZD1222 COVID-19 vaccine. Overall study context: Second-dose schedules of about 4 or about 12 weeks were combined. The study, taken as a whole, reports: Donors were largely white British and mainly female; clonal diversity was possibly underestimated. Sampling that yielded the repertoires occurred only after the peak T cell response.

The data were produced by immunoSEQ multiplex PCR, yet TCRdb's version contains in-frame clones alone and is incomplete. The profile shows fewer than 110,000 clones, 87% of them singletons. Per the germline V gene, CDR1 is SGHTA and CDR2 is FQGNSA. J lost 4 bases, V lost 5 bases, and 8 bases had no gene match. The CDR3 has 16 residues. The chain couples TRBV7-2 to TRBJ2-1; 10 bases line up with TRBD2. Source: peripheral blood, taken on day 0 of AZD1222 vaccination. The sequence came from an adult in good health. The CDR3: CASSGEGLAFYNEQFF. CDR3 coding DNA: TGTGCCAGCAGCGGAGAGGGACTAGCGTTTTACAATGAGCAGTTCTTC.